This T cell receptor beta chain was found in a study of CD8+ T cells in alopecia areata. Treatment denoted: oral pan-JAK inhibitor, 5-10 mg twice daily. Those with alopecia areata gave lesional scalp punch biopsies and peripheral blood. This CDR3 is built from 13 residues. Germline CDR1 and CDR2: MNHEY and SVGAGI. The ends were cut back, 6 bases at V and 9 bases at J, with 15 bases in the middle. In each case, RNA was isolated and then reverse transcribed into cDNA as the sequencing template. Sequenced by immunoSEQ multiplex PCR; TCRdb stores in-frame clones only, minus some. The table lists 150,000 to 200,000 clones, 60% of them singletons, with approximately 1% in the top ten.

The source of this sequence is a human donor with alopecia areata. The rearrangement links TRBV6-5 to TRBJ2-4; either TRBD1 or TRBD2 may supply D (6 bases each). This sample comprised CD4+ T cells sorted from blood, obtained at week 24, from a patient treated with tofacitinib. The chain's CDR3 is CASREGGETIQYF. CDR3 bases: TGTGCCAGCAGGGAGGGGGGTGAAACCATTCAGTACTTC.